This T cell receptor (beta chain) was captured in a study of blood T cell repertoires in COVID-19. The wider study: T cells, B-cell-depleted T cells, or PBMCs provided the cDNA or gDNA that served as material.

V dropped 5 bases and J dropped 1 base, with 8 bases sitting between them. From germline, CDR1 is KGHDR and CDR2 SFDVKD. The CDR3 runs to 13 residues. Repertoires were generated with immunoSEQ multiplex PCR, while TCRdb's copy carries only in-frame clones and drops some. The sample carries roughly 120,000 clones, under 80% recorded once. The sequenced material came from peripheral blood. This TCR derives from a man aged 45-60 years with acute or convalescent COVID-19. The chain links TRBV24-1 to TRBJ2-7; D may be TRBD1 (6 bases). The CDR3 bases are TGTGCCACCAGTGGGGACAAATCCTACGAGCAGTACTTC. Encoded protein: CATSGDKSYEQYF.